The sequence of this T cell receptor (beta chain) was determined in a study of breast tumors, draining lymph nodes, adjacent tissues. CDR1 MNHEY and CDR2 SVGAGI come from the germline V gene. The CDR3 length is 15 residues. The ends lost 4 bases at V and 6 bases at J; junction bases unmatched: 3. The study's findings and limits: Compared with lymph nodes, tumors were less diverse; compared with nontumor tissue, more. Data only fit, rather than demonstrated, lymph node origin of most tumor T cells.

A remark on this clonotype: The target antigen is unknown.

A single record per CDR3 protein comes from TCRdb applying MiXCR to the multiplex PCR reads. The table shows fewer than 250,000 distinct CDR3 sequences, with about 30% occurring only once. Samples came from axillary lymph nodes draining the breast cancer. The receptor's source is a female donor with breast cancer. Some clones in this sample may be carry-over from other donors' samples. The sample taken for sequencing was axillary lymph node tissue. The genes are TRBV6-5 and TRBJ1-6; 10 positions agree with TRBD1. CDR3 nucleotides: TGTGCCAGCAGTTCGGGACAGGGGTTTAATTCACCCCTCCACTTT. The encoded protein is CASSSGQGFNSPLHF.